This T cell receptor (beta chain) emerged from a study of cytotoxic CD8 clonotypes in ibrutinib-treated CLL. The CDR3 totals 15 residues. CDR1 is SGDLS and CDR2 is YYNGEE in the germline V gene. V gave up 3 bases and J gave up 0 bases, with 12 bases separating them. Repertoires were generated with immunoSEQ multiplex PCR, while TCRdb's copy carries only in-frame clones and drops some. The sample shows under 300,000 clones, around 76% of them seen only once. The clonotype comes from a human donor with chronic lymphocytic leukemia. Sample: PBMCs, taken at disease progression, from a patient treated with ibrutinib. V usage is TRBV9 and J usage is TRBJ1-2, with TRBD1 as a possible D gene (6 bases). In nucleotides, the CDR3 is TGTGCCAGCAGCGCGCGGACAGCCACTAACTATGGCTACACCTTC. Amino acids: CASSARTATNYGYTF.